Each of the 16 T cell receptor beta chains below was sequenced from the same sample in a study of read filtering for tumor transcriptome and immune sequencing. From around 440 ng of RNA, a library with molecular barcoded alpha/delta and beta/gamma adaptors was made. Each CDR3 protein gets one entry after TCRdb re-called the reads with MiXCR. The repertoire holds tens of thousands of distinct CDR3 sequences, with approximately 18% as singletons. Sequenced input: a population of CD138-negative cells sorted from bone marrow. These TCRs come from a donor aged 40 or older with multiple myeloma.

This clonotype is deemed medium-sized. The chain couples TRBV7-3 to TRBJ2-1; 7 nucleotides agree with TRBD1. Trimming cost V 4 bases and J 4 bases; bases outside gene matches: 7. Germline V gives CDR1 SGHTA, CDR2 FQGTGA. The length of the CDR3 is 15 residues. CDR3 region: CASSSTGTVYNEQFF. DNA of the CDR3: TGTGCCAGCAGCTCAACCGGGACAGTATACAATGAGCAGTTCTTC.

This clonotype was counted many times. The chain combines TRBV5-5 with TRBJ2-1, with a tentative D call TRBD1 (6 bases). Germline V gene sequence: CDR1 SGHKS, CDR2 YYEKEE (reference sequence). This CDR3 region has 15 residues. V lost 5 bases and J 8 bases, leaving 20 bases between the germline ends. Here the CDR3 DNA reads TGTGCCAGCAGTCGCGCCAGGGGTATATATGATGAGCAGTTCTTC. Translation gives CASSRARGIYDEQFF.

This clonotype occurred many times. This rearrangement joins TRBV20-1 to TRBJ1-5, with D perhaps matching TRBD1 (5 bases). Germline V gene sequence: CDR1 DFQATT, CDR2 SNEGSKA (reference sequence). Deletions cut 3 bases from V and 2 bases from J, with 11 bases between. The length of the CDR3 is 14 residues. The CDR3 DNA reads as TGCAGTGCTAGTTACCAGGGTGGCAATCAGCCCCAGCATTTT. The encoded protein is CSASYQGGNQPQHF.

This clonotype was detected many times. V gene TRBV20-1 combines with J gene TRBJ2-1, with no clear D. V lost 4 bases and J lost 6, with 16 bases in between. Germline values: CDR1 DFQATT, CDR2 SNEGSKA (reference sequence). This CDR3 comprises 14 residues. The CDR3 region is CSAILLEDFNEQFF. In DNA form, the CDR3 reads TGCAGTGCTATCCTCCTCGAAGACTTCAATGAGCAGTTCTTC.

On this clonotype: A much larger clone lies a single base off, so this may be a read error. The CDR3 spells CASIESGNTGELSF. CDR3 nucleotide sequence: TGTGCCAGCATTGAGAGCGGTAACACCGGGGAGCTGTCTTTT. The chain couples TRBV7-9 to TRBJ2-2, with a possible D match to TRBD2 (5 bases). This CDR3 contains 14 residues. Per the germline V gene, CDR1 is SEHNR and CDR2 is FQNEAQ (reference sequence).

Points on this clonotype: Being one base from a much bigger clone, this may be a read error. This chain uses TRBV11-1 with TRBJ2-2; no reliable D call. This CDR3 contains 14 residues. Per the germline V gene, CDR1 is SGHAT and CDR2 is FQDESV (reference sequence). V was shortened by 4 bases and J by 6 bases, with 12 bases between the two germline ends. CDR3 sequence: CASSSPEIAGELFF. In DNA, the CDR3 is TGTGCCAGCAGCTCTCCCGAGATCGCCGGGGAGCTGTTTTTT.

This clonotype was found many times. The chain links TRBV28 to TRBJ2-5; no clear D gene. This CDR3 comprises 13 residues. From germline, CDR1 is MDHEN and CDR2 SYDVKM. With 6 bases removed from V and 2 bases from J, the gap between germline ends came to 10 bases. The CDR3: CASRPQSQETQYF. CDR3 nucleotide sequence: TGTGCCAGCAGGCCACAGTCTCAAGAGACCCAGTACTTC.

The genes are TRBV6-5 and TRBJ1-4, with 7 positions matching TRBD1. This CDR3 comprises 17 residues. CDR1 and CDR2 from the germline V gene are MNHEY and SVGAGI. The V segment lost 6 bases and the J segment 2 bases; nucleotides outside the gene matches: 12. CDR3 nucleotide sequence: TGTGCCAGCAGCTACAACAGGGGAGGGGCGACTAATGAAAAACTGTTTTTT. The encoded protein is CASSYNRGGATNEKLFF.

This clonotype was seen repeatedly, ten times or more. The chain has TRBV20-1 and TRBJ2-3; D gene uncertain. V lost 7 bases and J lost 0, with 20 bases in between. Germline V CDR1 and CDR2: DFQATT, SNEGSKA (reference sequence). CDR3 size: 16 residues. CDR3 in amino acids: CSVSRVGATSTDTQYF. CDR3 DNA: TGCAGTGTGTCCCGGGTGGGTGCCACTAGCACAGATACGCAGTATTTT.

This clonotype was counted a few times. The chain links TRBV19 to TRBJ2-3; 8 bases fit TRBD2. The germline gives CDR1 LNHDA, CDR2 SQIVND (reference sequence). J was trimmed by 2 bases and V by 7 bases; bases with no gene match: 5. This CDR3 is 14 amino acids long. The DNA for the CDR3 is TGTGCCAGTAACCAGCGGGGGAACACAGATACGCAGTATTTT. This gives the protein CASNQRGNTDTQYF.

In this sample, this clonotype turned up a few times. A read error may be the cause here, since a much bigger clone is one base away. V is TRBV20-1 and J is TRBJ1-2; possibly TRBD1 for D (5 bases). The CDR3 runs 14 residues. Trimming cost V 3 bases and J 4 bases, with 15 bases left between them. CDR1 is DFQATT, CDR2 SNEGSKA, per germline (reference sequence). CDR3 nucleotide sequence: TGCAGTGCTAGCGGCCAGGGAAATGTCTATGGCTACACCTTC. It encodes CSASGQGNVYGYTF.

To note about this clonotype: A much larger clone sits a single nucleotide away, making a read error possible. This is likely a read error, given that the CDR3 carries no conserved phenylalanine or tryptophan at its end. The chain combines TRBV7-9 with TRBJ1-4; possible D gene TRBD1, 6 bases. This CDR3 contains 15 residues. Germline V gives CDR1 SEHNR, CDR2 FQNEAQ (reference sequence). V was shortened by 1 base and J by 8 bases, with 14 bases between the two germline ends. The CDR3 is CASSLGQGSREKLFL. In nucleotides, the CDR3 is TGTGCCAGCAGCTTAGGTCAGGGGTCACGGGAAAAACTGTTTCTT.

About this clonotype: One end of the junction fails to match germline, which may point to a read error. This chain joins TRBV7-6 and TRBJ2-2; a possible D gene is TRBD2 (7 bases). Per the germline V gene, CDR1 is SGHVS and CDR2 is FNYEAQ. The CDR3 covers 14 residues. CDR3 bases: TGTGCCAGCAGCTTTAAGACAGGCGGCGGGGGGCTGTTTTTT. It codes for CASSFKTGGGGLFF.

In this sample, this clonotype turned up many times. This chain connects TRBV28 to TRBJ1-1, with D perhaps matching TRBD1 (6 bases). Germline CDR1 is MDHEN and CDR2 is SYDVKM. The CDR3 has 14 amino acids. Deletions cut 6 bases from V and 1 base from J, with 12 bases between. The CDR3 region has the DNA TGTGCCAGCAGGGGGGCCCCCGAGAACACTGAAGCTTTCTTT. Its translation: CASRGAPENTEAFF.

Notes on this clonotype: Just one base apart from a much larger clone, this may be a read error. Since the CDR3 does not end with the conserved phenylalanine or tryptophan, this likely comes from a read error. CDR3 in DNA: TGTGCCAGCAGTAGACAGGGGGACACCGGGGAGCTGTTTGTT. It translates to CASSRQGDTGELFV. The genes are TRBV12-3 or TRBV12-4 and TRBJ2-2; the match to TRBD1 covers 9 bases. V gave up 5 bases and J gave up 3 bases; unmatched junction bases: 1. This CDR3 has 14 amino acids.

In regard to this clonotype: A much more abundant neighbour one base away suggests this may be a read error. The rearrangement uses TRBV3-1 and TRBJ2-7; TRBD2 aligns across 8 bases. With V trimmed by 5 bases and J by 7 bases, 10 bases remained unmatched. CDR1 and CDR2 from the germline V gene are LGHDT and YNNKEL (reference sequence). CDR3 size: 14 residues. The CDR3 DNA reads as TGTGCCAGCAGCAAACTAGCGGAAGCAGTTGAGCAGTACTTC. Translating gives CASSKLAEAVEQYF.